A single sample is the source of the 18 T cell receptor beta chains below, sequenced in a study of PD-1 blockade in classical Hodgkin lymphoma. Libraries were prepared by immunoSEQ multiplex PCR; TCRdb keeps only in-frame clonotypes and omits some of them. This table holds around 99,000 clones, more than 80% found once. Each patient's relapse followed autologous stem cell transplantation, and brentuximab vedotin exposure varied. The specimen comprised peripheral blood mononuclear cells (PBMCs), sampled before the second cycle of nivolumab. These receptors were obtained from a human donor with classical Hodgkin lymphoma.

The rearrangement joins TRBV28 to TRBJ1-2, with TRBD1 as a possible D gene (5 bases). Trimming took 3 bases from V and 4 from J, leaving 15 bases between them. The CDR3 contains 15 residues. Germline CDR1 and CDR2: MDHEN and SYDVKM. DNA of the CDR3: TGTGCCAGCAGTTTGGTGGGGGTACGGGGCTATGGCTACACCTTC. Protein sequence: CASSLVGVRGYGYTF.

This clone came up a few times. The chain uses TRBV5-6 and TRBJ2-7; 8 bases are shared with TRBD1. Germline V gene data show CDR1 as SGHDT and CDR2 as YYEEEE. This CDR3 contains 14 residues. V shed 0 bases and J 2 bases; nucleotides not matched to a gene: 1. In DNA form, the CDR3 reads TGTGCCAGCAGCTTGGTGGGACAGGCCTACGAGCAGTACTTC. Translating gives CASSLVGQAYEQYF.

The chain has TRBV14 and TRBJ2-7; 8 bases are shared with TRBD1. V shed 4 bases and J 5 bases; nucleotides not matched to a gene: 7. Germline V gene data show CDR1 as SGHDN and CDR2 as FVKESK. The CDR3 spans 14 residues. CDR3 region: CASSLGQGFHEQYF. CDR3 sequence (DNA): TGTGCCAGCAGCCTCGGACAGGGTTTCCACGAGCAGTACTTC.

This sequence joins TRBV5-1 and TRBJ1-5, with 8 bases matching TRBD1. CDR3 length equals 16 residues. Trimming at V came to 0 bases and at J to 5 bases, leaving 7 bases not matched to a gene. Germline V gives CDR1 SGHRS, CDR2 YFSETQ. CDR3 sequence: CASSLGLAGGDQPQHF. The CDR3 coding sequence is TGCGCCAGCAGCTTGGGGCTAGCAGGGGGCGATCAGCCCCAGCATTTT.

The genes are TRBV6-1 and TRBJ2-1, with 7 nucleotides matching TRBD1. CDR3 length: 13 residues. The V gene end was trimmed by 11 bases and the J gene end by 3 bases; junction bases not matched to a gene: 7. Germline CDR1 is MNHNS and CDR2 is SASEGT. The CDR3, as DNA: TGTGCCGGACTCGGGACAGACTACAATGAGCAGTTCTTC. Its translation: CAGLGTDYNEQFF.

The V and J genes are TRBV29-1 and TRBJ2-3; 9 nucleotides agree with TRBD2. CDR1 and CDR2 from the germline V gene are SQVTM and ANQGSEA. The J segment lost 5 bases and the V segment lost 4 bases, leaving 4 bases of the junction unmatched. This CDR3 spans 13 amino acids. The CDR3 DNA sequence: TGCAGCGTTGCCCTAGCGGGGAGAGATACGCAGTATTTT. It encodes CSVALAGRDTQYF.

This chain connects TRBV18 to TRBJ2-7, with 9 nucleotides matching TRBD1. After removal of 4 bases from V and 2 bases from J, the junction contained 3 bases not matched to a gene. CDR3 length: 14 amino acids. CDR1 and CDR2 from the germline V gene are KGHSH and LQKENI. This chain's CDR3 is CASSQGQGTYEQYF. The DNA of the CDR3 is TGTGCCAGCTCACAGGGACAGGGAACCTACGAGCAGTACTTC.

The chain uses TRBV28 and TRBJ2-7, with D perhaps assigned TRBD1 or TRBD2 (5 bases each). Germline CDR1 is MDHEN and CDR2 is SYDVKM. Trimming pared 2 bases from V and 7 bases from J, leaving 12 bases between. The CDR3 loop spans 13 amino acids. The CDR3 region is CASSLGGAREQYF. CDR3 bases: TGTGCCAGCAGTTTAGGGGGAGCACGTGAGCAGTACTTC. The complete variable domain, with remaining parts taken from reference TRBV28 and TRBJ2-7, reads DVKVTQSSRYLVKRTGEKVFLECVQDMDHENMFWYRQDPGLGLRLIYFSYDVKMKEKGDIPEGYSVSREKKERFSLILESASTNQTSMYLCASSLGGAREQYFGPGTRLTVT.

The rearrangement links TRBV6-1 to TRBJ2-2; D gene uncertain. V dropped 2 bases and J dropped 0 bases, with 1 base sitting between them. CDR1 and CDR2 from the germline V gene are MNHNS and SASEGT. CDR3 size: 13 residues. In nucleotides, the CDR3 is TGTGCCAGCAGTGAATCGAACACCGGGGAGCTGTTTTTT. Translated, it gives CASSESNTGELFF.

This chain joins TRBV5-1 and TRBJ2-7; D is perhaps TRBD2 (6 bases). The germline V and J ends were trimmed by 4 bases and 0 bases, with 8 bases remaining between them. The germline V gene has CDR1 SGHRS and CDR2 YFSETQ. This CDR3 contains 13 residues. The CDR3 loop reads CASSGGSSYEQYF. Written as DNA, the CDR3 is TGCGCCAGCAGCGGGGGGAGCTCCTACGAGCAGTACTTC.

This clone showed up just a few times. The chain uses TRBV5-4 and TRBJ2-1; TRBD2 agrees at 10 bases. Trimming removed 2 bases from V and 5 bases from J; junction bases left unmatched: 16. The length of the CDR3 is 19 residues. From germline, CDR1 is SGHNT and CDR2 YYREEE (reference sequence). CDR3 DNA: TGTGCCAGCAGCTTTGAGGGACTAGCGCGACCCTCTTCCGACAATGAGCAGTTCTTC. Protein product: CASSFEGLARPSSDNEQFF.

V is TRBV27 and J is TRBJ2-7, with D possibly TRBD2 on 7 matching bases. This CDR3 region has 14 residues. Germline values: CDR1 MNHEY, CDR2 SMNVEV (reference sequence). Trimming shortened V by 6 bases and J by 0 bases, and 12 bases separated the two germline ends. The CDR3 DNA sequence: TGTGCCAGCAGGGGGGGGCAGAGCTCCTACGAGCAGTACTTC. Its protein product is CASRGGQSSYEQYF.

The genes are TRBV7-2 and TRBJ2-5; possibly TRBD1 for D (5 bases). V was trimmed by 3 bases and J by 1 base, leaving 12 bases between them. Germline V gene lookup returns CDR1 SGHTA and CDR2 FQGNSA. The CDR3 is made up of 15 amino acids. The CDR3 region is CASSFSAGPQETQYF. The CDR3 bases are TGTGCCAGCAGCTTCAGCGCAGGGCCCCAAGAGACCCAGTACTTC.

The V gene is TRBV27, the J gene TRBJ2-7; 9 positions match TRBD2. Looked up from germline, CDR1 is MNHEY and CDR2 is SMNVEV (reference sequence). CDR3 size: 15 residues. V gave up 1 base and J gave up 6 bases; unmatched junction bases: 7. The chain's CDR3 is CASSLFAGGPSEQYF. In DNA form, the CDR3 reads TGTGCCAGCAGTTTATTCGCGGGAGGGCCTTCCGAGCAGTACTTC.

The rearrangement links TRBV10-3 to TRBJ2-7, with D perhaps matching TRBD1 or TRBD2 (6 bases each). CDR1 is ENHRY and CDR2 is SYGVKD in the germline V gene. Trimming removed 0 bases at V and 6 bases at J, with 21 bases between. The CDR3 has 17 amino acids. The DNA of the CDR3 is TGTGCCATCAGTGAGTCGAGGGGGGACCCGAGGCTTGGCGAGCAGTACTTC. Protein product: CAISESRGDPRLGEQYF.

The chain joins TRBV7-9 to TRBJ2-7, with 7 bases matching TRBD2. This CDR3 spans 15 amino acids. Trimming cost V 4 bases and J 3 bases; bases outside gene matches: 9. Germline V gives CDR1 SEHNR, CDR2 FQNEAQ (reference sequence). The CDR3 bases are TGTGCCAGCAGCTCGTCCGGACTAGATCGCTACGAGCAGTACTTC. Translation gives CASSSSGLDRYEQYF.

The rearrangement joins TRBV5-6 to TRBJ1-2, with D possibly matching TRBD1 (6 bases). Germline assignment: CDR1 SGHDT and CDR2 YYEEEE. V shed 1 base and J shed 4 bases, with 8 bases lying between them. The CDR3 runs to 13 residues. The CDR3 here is CASSLQGTYGYTF. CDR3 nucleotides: TGTGCCAGCAGCTTGCAGGGGACCTATGGCTACACCTTC.

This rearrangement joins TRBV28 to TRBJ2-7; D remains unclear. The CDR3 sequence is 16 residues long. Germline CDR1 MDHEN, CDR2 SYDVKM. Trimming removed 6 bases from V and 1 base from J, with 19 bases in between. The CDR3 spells CASSPTPWHSSYEQYF. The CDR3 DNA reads TGTGCCAGCAGCCCAACTCCTTGGCATTCTTCCTACGAGCAGTACTTC.